The entry below gives a single TCR beta chain sequence along with its context. Its recognized antigen is unknown. Base-call qualities are not available, and no considerably larger clone is one nucleotide away. The data are from a study of blood T cells in healthy people across ages (dated by TCRdb to about 2015). At the level of the whole study: In model experiments, roughly one uniquely barcoded TCR beta cDNA molecule per two T cells was captured by template switching. For two donors (one aged 18 to 29 and one aged 80 or older), the study analyzed two additional independent replicas of 1 million unique cDNA reads from the same blood draw. Using deep sequencing normalized with unique cDNA molecular identifiers, the study measured how TCR beta repertoire diversity changes with age. To avoid experimental bias, donors of different ages were randomly spread across the sequencing lanes. The donors were divided into four age groups: young (average 16 years), middle-aged (about 39), aged (about 60) and long-lived (approximately 74). Beyond this particular receptor, the publication reports: Observed TCR beta diversity per million T cells fell roughly linearly with age, and a significant reduction was already apparent by age around 36. The CMV infection status of donors was not known, potentially confounding age-related changes in expanded clonotypes. Estimates of total diversity based on one million sequenced T cells were considered lower bounds and underestimates. There was a strong correlation between observed TCR beta diversity and the percentage of naive T cells measured by flow cytometry. Because profiling used bulk unsorted PBMCs, naive and antigen-experienced compartments could not be compared conclusively. Compared with the aged group, more naive CD4+ T cells, fewer expanded clones and increased TCR diversity were shown by the long-lived group, suggesting age selection.

Clipping removes 2 bases from V and 4 bases from J, with 6 as the unmatched junction base count. Per the germline V gene, SGHTA is the CDR1 and FQGNSA is the CDR2. From the cysteine through the phenylalanine, the CDR3 covers 15 amino acids. Only the CDR3 region is kept as DNA, spanning 45 bases read in frame from base 1. The library relied on 5' RACE. Sequencer: Illumina HiSeq 2500. The second PCR ran for about 6 to 12 cycles and used a J-beta primer mix along with a sample-barcoded 5' primer. A unique molecular identifier was introduced onto each TCR beta cDNA molecule by a template-switch 5' adaptor carrying 12 random nucleotides. Each sample yielded at least 2.5 million CDR3-containing paired-end reads. First-strand cDNA was synthesized from all RNA with the Mint cDNA synthesis kit, primed by a TRBC-specific oligonucleotide. All cDNA was treated with uracil-DNA glycosylase and then went through a first 18-cycle PCR with the universal primers M1SS and BC2_uni_R. From the authors' description of their analysis: For normalization, 1 million high-quality reads were randomly selected from each sample, with every read carrying a distinct molecular identifier. Instead of being binned into consensus sequences, reads that shared molecular identifiers were thrown out. MiTCR, run with a Q25 quality threshold and the strictest error-elimination algorithm, handled CDR3 identification, clonotype clustering and error correction. A nonparametric unseen species model with Euler transformation was used to estimate lower-bound total TCR beta diversity. The public sequencing data were trimmed at Q25 with fastp and processed into clonotypes with MiXCR by TCRdb, which kept only in-frame beta chains. Rows with one shared CDR3 protein collapse into an entry with the most common genes and DNA. For this entry, the V and J calls and clone size follow TCRdb and not the study's own pipeline. This sample gives 1.6 million or so distinct CDR3 sequences in total; about 31% of them show up just once. Of the sample, about 10% falls within the top ten clones.

The approximately 41 donors, aged about 6 to 95 years, were systemically healthy Caucasian individuals from Russia. Ten milliliters of peripheral blood were drawn from each donor into EDTA-treated Vacutainer tubes. Ficoll-Paque density-gradient centrifugation was used to isolate PBMCs, with at least 6.5 million per sample. Trizol reagent was used to extract total RNA from the PBMCs, yielding at least 5.5 micrograms per sample. The percentages of naive CD45RAhigh/CD27high T cells were determined by flow cytometry on a PBMC aliquot from every donor. The rearrangement combines TRBV7-2 with TRBJ1-1, and TRBD1 aligns with 8 junction nucleotides. The source of this sequence is a woman in her thirties in good health. Source material: blood. The CDR3 sequence is CASSLLDRGGTEAFF. The DNA reads TGTGCCAGCAGCTTACTCGACAGGGGTGGCACTGAAGCTTTCTTT.